These 9 T cell receptor beta chains originate from one sample sequenced in a study of OX40 agonist ivuxolimab in advanced cancers. Libraries were prepared by immunoSEQ multiplex PCR; TCRdb keeps only in-frame clonotypes and omits some of them. In the table there are about 90,000 clones, around 88% of which are singletons. The specimen comprised CD4+ or CD8+ T cells sorted from blood, sampled in a trial of the OX40 agonist ivuxolimab. These receptors all stem from an adult with an advanced solid tumor such as melanoma, head and neck, liver or kidney cancer.

The rearrangement joins TRBV29-1 to TRBJ2-7; D unresolved. CDR3 size: 12 residues. V was trimmed by 4 bases and J by 2 bases, leaving 9 bases between them. CDR1 and CDR2 (germline): SQVTM, ANQGSEA. The CDR3 sequence: CSVGAGTYEQYF. The CDR3, as DNA: TGCAGCGTTGGGGCAGGCACCTACGAGCAGTACTTC.

The chain employs TRBV7-9 and TRBJ2-5, with TRBD2 as a possible D gene (5 bases). Germline V CDR1 and CDR2: SEHNR, FQNEAQ (reference sequence). V was trimmed by 4 bases and J by 5 bases, leaving 17 bases between them. The CDR3 totals 15 residues. CDR3 nucleotide sequence: TGTGCCAGCAGCTCTGGCCGCGGGCCCGGGGAGACCCAGTACTTC. Translated: CASSSGRGPGETQYF.

This rearrangement joins TRBV5-6 to TRBJ1-2; D not certain. Looked up from germline, CDR1 is SGHDT and CDR2 is YYEEEE. Trimming took 4 bases from V and 7 from J, leaving 14 bases between them. The CDR3 length is 13 residues. The CDR3 nucleotides read TGTGCCAGCAGCGCCACTTGGGCTGGTGGCTACACCTTC. It specifies CASSATWAGGYTF.

The chain uses TRBV14 and TRBJ1-1; 7 bases fit TRBD1. This CDR3 spans 15 amino acids. Germline V gives CDR1 SGHDN, CDR2 FVKESK. J lost 6 bases, V lost 9 bases, and 16 bases had no gene match. As DNA, the CDR3 is TGTGCCAGTCGGGACAGATTCTCCGCGAGGGCTGAAGCTTTCTTT. It is translated as CASRDRFSARAEAFF.

This chain joins TRBV7-3 and TRBJ2-1; D is undetermined. V lost 2 bases, J lost 8 bases, and 4 bases lay in between. Germline CDR1 reads SGHTA; CDR2 reads FQGTGA. This CDR3 is 11 amino acids long. CDR3 sequence: CASSLGDEQFF. CDR3 bases: TGTGCCAGCAGCTTAGGGGATGAGCAGTTCTTC.

The J gene is TRBJ2-1, the V gene TRBV2, with D perhaps matching TRBD2 (6 bases). CDR1 SNHLY and CDR2 FYNNEI come from the germline V gene. Trimming took off 4 bases at V and 0 bases at J, with 10 bases between the two ends. The length of the CDR3 is 15 residues. CDR3 sequence reads: CASSGRESSYNEQFF. In nucleotides, the CDR3 is TGTGCCAGCAGTGGGAGGGAGAGCTCCTACAATGAGCAGTTCTTC.

The chain couples TRBV4-2 to TRBJ2-4; tentatively, D is TRBD2 (5 bases). The length of the CDR3 is 15 residues. CDR1 and CDR2 from the germline V gene are LGHNA and YNFKEQ. V dropped 3 bases and J dropped 3 bases, with 12 bases sitting between them. CDR3 bases: TGTGCCAGCAGCCACACGGGATGGGACAAAAACATTCAGTACTTC. It yields the protein CASSHTGWDKNIQYF.

The chain recombines TRBV7-2 with TRBJ2-3; D gene ambiguous. CDR1 is SGHTA, CDR2 FQGNSA, per germline. The V end was cut by 1 base, the J end by 4 bases, with 12 bases between. There are 15 residues in the CDR3. The CDR3 DNA reads TGTGCCAGCAGCTTAGGCTCGCGTACGGCAGATACGCAGTATTTT. Protein: CASSLGSRTADTQYF.

V usage is TRBV9 and J usage is TRBJ1-3; D might be TRBD1 (5 bases). Trimming took off 0 bases at V and 2 bases at J, with 15 bases between the two ends. Germline V gene data show CDR1 as SGDLS and CDR2 as YYNGEE. This CDR3 region has 17 residues. As DNA, the CDR3 is TGTGCCAGCAGCGTAGGTCCTGGTGGGACGGCTGGAAACACCATATATTTT. Encoded protein: CASSVGPGGTAGNTIYF. The full variable domain, rest sourced from reference TRBV9 and TRBJ1-3, is DSGVTQTPKHLITATGQRVTLRCSPRSGDLSVYWYQQSLDQGLQFLIQYYNGEERAKGNILERFSAQQFPDLHSELNLSSLELGDSALYFCASSVGPGGTAGNTIYFGEGSWLTVV.